Below are 14 T cell receptor beta chains sequenced from a single sample in a study of a mutant IDH1 vaccine in newly diagnosed glioma. These receptors have no known antigen. Time point indicated: week 35, safety follow-up. In every dose of vaccine, 300 ug of mutant IDH1 20-mer peptide was given alongside topical imiquimod. The table came from immunoSEQ multiplex PCR; TCRdb's copy has only in-frame clones and leaves some out. The sample lists more than 60,000 clones, roughly 74% occurring once. The sample consisted of PBMCs, taken from a glioma patient whose treatment included an IDH1 peptide vaccine. All receptors come from a man in his fifties with glioma.

The chain recombines TRBV9 with TRBJ2-1; the match to TRBD2 covers 9 bases. The CDR3 covers 14 residues. CDR1 and CDR2 (germline): SGDLS, YYNGEE. V was pared by 4 bases and J by 10 bases, with 9 bases of the junction left unmatched. The CDR3 DNA reads TGTGCCAGCAGCAAGGGACTAGCCAGGAACGAGCAGTTCTTC. As protein: CASSKGLARNEQFF. Drawing the rest from reference TRBV9 and TRBJ2-1, the complete variable domain is DSGVTQTPKHLITATGQRVTLRCSPRSGDLSVYWYQQSLDQGLQFLIQYYNGEERAKGNILERFSAQQFPDLHSELNLSSLELGDSALYFCASSKGLARNEQFFGPGTRLTVL.

This rearrangement joins TRBV19 to TRBJ2-5; 10 nucleotides match TRBD2. The CDR3 runs 14 residues. The ends lost 6 bases at V and 5 bases at J; junction bases unmatched: 6. CDR1 LNHDA and CDR2 SQIVND come from the germline V gene (reference sequence). In DNA, the CDR3 is TGTGCCAGTAGCCAGGGACTAGCGTGGGAGACCCAGTACTTC. This gives the protein CASSQGLAWETQYF.

This chain links TRBV7-2 with TRBJ2-1; TRBD2 matches at 11 bases. V was clipped by 5 bases and J by 5 bases; unmatched bases: 8. Germline values: CDR1 SGHTA, CDR2 FQGNSA. The CDR3 covers 16 residues. CDR3 bases: TGTGCCAGCAGCCTCCGACTAGCGGGGATAGACAATGAGCAGTTCTTC. Its protein product is CASSLRLAGIDNEQFF.

The CDR3 DNA follows: TGTGCCAGCAGTCCGGGACAGCTTTCATATGGCTACACCTTC. This translates into CASSPGQLSYGYTF. The chain uses TRBV28 and TRBJ1-2; 7 bases are shared with TRBD1. The germline V gene has CDR1 MDHEN and CDR2 SYDVKM. The CDR3 totals 14 residues. Trimming removed 5 bases from V and 5 bases from J; junction bases left unmatched: 8.

The V call is TRBV29-1, the J call TRBJ2-5; 9 nucleotides align to TRBD2. The CDR3 is 15 residues long. The germline gives CDR1 SQVTM, CDR2 ANQGSEA. J gave up 7 bases and V 6 bases, and 15 bases lay outside the gene matches. CDR3 amino acids: CSVPPPTSGLGTQYF. The CDR3 DNA reads TGCAGCGTCCCTCCCCCGACTAGCGGTCTCGGGACCCAGTACTTC.

This clone has only a few counts. The genes are TRBV6-5 and TRBJ1-2; D is unresolved. The V and J ends lost 0 bases and 6 bases respectively, with 14 bases between them. Looked up from germline, CDR1 is MNHEY and CDR2 is SVGAGI. The CDR3 is 15 amino acids. The CDR3 DNA reads TGTGCCAGCAGTTACTCGAGGAACACGCGCAATGGCTACACCTTC. It codes for CASSYSRNTRNGYTF.

The rearrangement links TRBV7-9 to TRBJ1-2; possible D gene TRBD1, 5 bases. CDR3 size: 12 residues. V lost 4 bases and J lost 7, with 10 bases in between. CDR1 SEHNR and CDR2 FQNEAQ come from the germline V gene (reference sequence). CDR3 region: CASSSRDSGYTF. For the CDR3, the DNA is TGTGCCAGCAGCTCCCGCGACAGTGGCTACACCTTC.

A single count supports this clone. The chain links TRBV7-2 to TRBJ1-4; the D is unclear. The germline gives CDR1 SGHTA, CDR2 FQGNSA. The ends were cut back, 5 bases at V and 0 bases at J, with 4 bases in the middle. The CDR3 contains 13 residues. The CDR3 coding sequence is TGTGCCAGCAGCCCGTCAACTAATGAAAAACTGTTTTTT. This codes for CASSPSTNEKLFF.

V and J are TRBV7-8 and TRBJ2-7; 9 bases match TRBD1. Germline values: CDR1 SGHVS, CDR2 FQNEAQ. The CDR3 extends over 17 amino acids. V was pared by 5 bases and J by 0 bases, with 11 bases of the junction left unmatched. The chain's CDR3 is CASSGDREFPSSYEQYF. CDR3 coding DNA: TGTGCCAGCAGCGGGGACAGGGAATTCCCCAGCTCCTACGAGCAGTACTTC.

This chain connects TRBV27 to TRBJ1-1; D is unclear. V lost 1 base and J lost 2, with 5 bases in between. Germline values: CDR1 MNHEY, CDR2 SMNVEV (reference sequence). The CDR3 has 13 residues. The CDR3 reads CASSLFTNTEAFF. CDR3 sequence (DNA): TGTGCCAGCAGTTTATTTACAAACACTGAAGCTTTCTTT.

J is TRBJ1-5 and V is TRBV7-6, with D unclear. CDR1 is SGHVS, CDR2 FNYEAQ, per germline. The CDR3 is 14 residues long. V lost 3 bases and J lost 3, with 9 bases in between. CDR3 DNA sequence: TGTGCCAGCAGCTTTGGCGGGAACAATCAGCCCCAGCATTTT. The encoded protein is CASSFGGNNQPQHF. Complete variable domain (other parts from reference TRBV7-6 and TRBJ1-5): GAGVSQSPRYKVTKRGQDVALRCDPISGHVSLYWYRQALGQGPEFLTYFNYEAQQDKSGLPNDRFSAERPEGSISTLTIQRTEQRDSAMYRCASSFGGNNQPQHFGDGTRLSIL.

This chain connects TRBV2 to TRBJ2-1; 12 bases line up with TRBD1. V lost 5 bases, J lost 10 bases, and 9 bases stayed unmatched. This CDR3 is built from 15 residues. The germline gives CDR1 SNHLY, CDR2 FYNNEI. The CDR3 region is CASSSPGQGAWEQFF. For the CDR3, the DNA is TGTGCCAGCAGTTCCCCGGGACAGGGGGCTTGGGAGCAGTTCTTC.

This clone was observed a handful of times. The gene calls are TRBV2 and TRBJ2-6, with unresolved D. Per germline, CDR1 SNHLY and CDR2 FYNNEI. This CDR3 has 14 amino acids. Trimming pared 5 bases from V and 2 bases from J, leaving 7 bases between. CDR3 nucleotides: TGTGCCAGCAGTATTAGTGCTGGGGCCAACGTCCTGACTTTC. It translates to CASSISAGANVLTF.

The sample holds a few counts of this clone. CDR3 bases: TGTGCCAGCAGCAGAGACAGGGGAACCACTGAAGCTTTCTTT. Its protein is CASSRDRGTTEAFF. The chain joins TRBV27 to TRBJ1-1; 8 bases are a match to TRBD1. Germline V CDR1 and CDR2: MNHEY, SMNVEV (reference sequence). This CDR3 has 14 residues. Unmatched junction bases numbered 7, after V lost 6 bases and J lost 4 bases.